This TCR beta chain was found in a study of T cells in Graves' hyperthyroidism and ophthalmopathy. CDR3 length: 15 residues. V trimming: 2 bases; J trimming: 4 bases; junction bases outside the gene matches: 7. The germline V gene has CDR1 MNHEY and CDR2 SMNVEV (reference sequence). The investigators amplified TCR beta CDR3 regions from RNA transcripts. The HTBI set primed first-round TCR CDR3 RT-PCR. TCRdb redid the calling of the multiplex PCR reads with MiXCR, one entry per CDR3 protein. The sample has 620,000 or so distinct CDR3 sequences; about 14% are singletons. Findings and limits, study-wide: The majority of expanded thyroid clonotypes above 0.001 also appeared in blood.

In its sample, this clonotype was seen many times. The antigen is not known. Thyroid ultrasound and orbital computed tomography, with clinical symptoms and serum thyroxine and TRAb, informed diagnoses. The clonotype comes from a woman aged 45 to 65 with Graves' ophthalmopathy. The specimen sequenced was blood. The rearrangement uses TRBV27 and TRBJ2-7, with 8 bases that match TRBD1. In nucleotides, the CDR3 is TGTGCCAGCAGTTTACGTGGACAGGGTCAGTACGAGCAGTACTTC. Translating gives CASSLRGQGQYEQYF.